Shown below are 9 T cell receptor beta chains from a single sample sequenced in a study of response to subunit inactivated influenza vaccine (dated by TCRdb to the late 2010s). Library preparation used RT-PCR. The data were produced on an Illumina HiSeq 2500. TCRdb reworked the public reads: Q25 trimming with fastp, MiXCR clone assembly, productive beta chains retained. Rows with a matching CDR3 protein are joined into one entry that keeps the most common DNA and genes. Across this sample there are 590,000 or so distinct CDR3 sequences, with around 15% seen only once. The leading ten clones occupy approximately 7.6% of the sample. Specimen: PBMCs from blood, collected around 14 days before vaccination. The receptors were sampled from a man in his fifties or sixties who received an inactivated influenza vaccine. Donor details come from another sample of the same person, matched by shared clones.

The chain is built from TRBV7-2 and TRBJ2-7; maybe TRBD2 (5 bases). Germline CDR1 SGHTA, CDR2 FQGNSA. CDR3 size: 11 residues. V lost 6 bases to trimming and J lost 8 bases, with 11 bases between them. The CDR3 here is CASRASLQQYF. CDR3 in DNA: TGTGCCAGCAGGGCTAGCCTCCAGCAGTACTTC.

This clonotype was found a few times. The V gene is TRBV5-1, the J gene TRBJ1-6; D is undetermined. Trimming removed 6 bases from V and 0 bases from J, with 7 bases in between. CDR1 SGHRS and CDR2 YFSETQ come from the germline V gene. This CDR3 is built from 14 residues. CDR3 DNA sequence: TGCGCCAGCACGGAGGGCTCCTATAATTCACCCCTCCACTTT. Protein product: CASTEGSYNSPLHF.

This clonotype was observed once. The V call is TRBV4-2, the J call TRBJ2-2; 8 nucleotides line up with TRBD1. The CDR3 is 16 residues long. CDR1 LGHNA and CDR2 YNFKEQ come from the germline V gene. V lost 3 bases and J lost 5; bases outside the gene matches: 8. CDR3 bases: TGTGCCAGCAGCCAGAATGGACAGGGAAGGACCGGGGAGCTGTTTTTT. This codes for CASSQNGQGRTGELFF.

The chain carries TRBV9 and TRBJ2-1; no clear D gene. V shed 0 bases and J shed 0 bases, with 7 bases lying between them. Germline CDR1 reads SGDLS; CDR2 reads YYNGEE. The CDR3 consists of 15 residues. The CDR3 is CASSVEALSYNEQFF. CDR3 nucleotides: TGTGCCAGCAGCGTAGAGGCTCTCTCCTACAATGAGCAGTTCTTC.

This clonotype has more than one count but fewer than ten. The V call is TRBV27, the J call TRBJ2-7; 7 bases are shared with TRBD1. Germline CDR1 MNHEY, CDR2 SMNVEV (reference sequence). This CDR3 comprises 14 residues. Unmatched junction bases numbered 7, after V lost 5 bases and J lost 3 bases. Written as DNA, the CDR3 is TGTGCCAGCAGTCCAGGACAGGTGTACTACGAGCAGTACTTC. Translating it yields CASSPGQVYYEQYF.

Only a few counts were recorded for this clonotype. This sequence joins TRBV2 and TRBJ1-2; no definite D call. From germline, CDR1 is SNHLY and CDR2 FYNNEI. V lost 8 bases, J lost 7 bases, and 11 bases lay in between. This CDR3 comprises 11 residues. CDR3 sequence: CASAGSSGYTF. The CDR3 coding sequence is TGTGCCAGCGCCGGGTCGTCTGGCTACACCTTC. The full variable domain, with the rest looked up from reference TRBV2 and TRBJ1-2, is EPEVTQTPSHQVTQMGQEVILRCVPISNHLYFYWYRQILGQKVEFLVSFYNNEISEKSEIFDDQFSVERPDGSNFTLKIRSTKLEDSAMYFCASAGSSGYTFGSGTRLTVV.

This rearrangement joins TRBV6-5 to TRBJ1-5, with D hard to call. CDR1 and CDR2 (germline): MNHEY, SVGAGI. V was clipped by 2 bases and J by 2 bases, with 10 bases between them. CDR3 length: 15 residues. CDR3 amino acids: CASSYSTPRNQPQHF. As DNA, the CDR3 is TGTGCCAGCAGTTACAGCACACCTCGCAATCAGCCCCAGCATTTT.

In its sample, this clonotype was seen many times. The CDR3 DNA is TGTGCCAGCAGTGAACGGGACACCGGCTATTCACCCCTCCACTTT. Protein: CASSERDTGYSPLHF. The J gene is TRBJ1-6, the V gene TRBV6-1; the D gene is possibly TRBD1 (6 bases). In germline, CDR1 is MNHNS, CDR2 SASEGT. V lost 2 bases, J lost 8 bases, and 13 bases lay in between. There are 15 residues in the CDR3.

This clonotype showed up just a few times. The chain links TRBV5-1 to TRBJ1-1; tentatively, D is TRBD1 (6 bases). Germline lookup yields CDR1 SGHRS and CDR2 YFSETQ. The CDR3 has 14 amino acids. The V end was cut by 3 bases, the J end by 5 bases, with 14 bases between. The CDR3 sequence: CASSWIERGTEAFF. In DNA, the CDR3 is TGCGCCAGCAGCTGGATAGAAAGGGGGACTGAAGCTTTCTTT.